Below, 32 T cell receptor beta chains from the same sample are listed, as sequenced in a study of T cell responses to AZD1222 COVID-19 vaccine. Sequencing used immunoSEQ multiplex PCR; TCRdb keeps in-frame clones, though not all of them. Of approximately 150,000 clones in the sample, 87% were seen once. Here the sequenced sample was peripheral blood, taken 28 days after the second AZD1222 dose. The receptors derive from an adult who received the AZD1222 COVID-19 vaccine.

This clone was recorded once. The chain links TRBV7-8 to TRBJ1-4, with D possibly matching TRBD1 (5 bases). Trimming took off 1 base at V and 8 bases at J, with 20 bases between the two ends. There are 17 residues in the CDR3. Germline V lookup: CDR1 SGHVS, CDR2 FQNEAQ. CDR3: CASSLDPPKQRGEKLFF. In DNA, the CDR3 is TGTGCCAGCAGCTTAGACCCGCCGAAGCAAAGGGGCGAAAAACTGTTTTTT. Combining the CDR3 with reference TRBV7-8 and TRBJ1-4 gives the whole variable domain GAGVSQSPRYKVAKRGQDVALRCDPISGHVSLFWYQQALGQGPEFLTYFQNEAQLDKSGLPSDRFFAERPEGSVSTLKIQRTQQEDSAVYLCASSLDPPKQRGEKLFFGSGTQLSVL.

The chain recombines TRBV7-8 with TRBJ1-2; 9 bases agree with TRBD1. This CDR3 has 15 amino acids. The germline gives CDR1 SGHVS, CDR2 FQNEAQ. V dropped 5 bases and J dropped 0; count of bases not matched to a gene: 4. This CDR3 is CASSVRTGANYGYTF. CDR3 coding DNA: TGTGCCAGCAGCGTAAGGACAGGGGCTAACTATGGCTACACCTTC.

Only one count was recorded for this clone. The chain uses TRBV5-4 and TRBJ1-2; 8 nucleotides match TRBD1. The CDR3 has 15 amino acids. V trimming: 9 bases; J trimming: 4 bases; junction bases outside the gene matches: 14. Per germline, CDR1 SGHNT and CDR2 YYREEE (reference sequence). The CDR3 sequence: CATTQGVIGSYGYTF. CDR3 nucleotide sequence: TGTGCCACCACACAGGGGGTTATTGGGAGCTATGGCTACACCTTC. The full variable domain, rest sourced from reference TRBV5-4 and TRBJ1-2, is ETGVTQSPTHLIKTRGQQVTLRCSSQSGHNTVSWYQQALGQGPQFIFQYYREEENGRGNFPPRFSGLQFPNYSSELNVNALELDDSALYLCATTQGVIGSYGYTFGSGTRLTVV.

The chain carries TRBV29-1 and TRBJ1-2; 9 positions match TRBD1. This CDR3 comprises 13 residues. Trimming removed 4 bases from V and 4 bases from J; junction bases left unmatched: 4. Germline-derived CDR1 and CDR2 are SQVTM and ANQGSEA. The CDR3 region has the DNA TGCAGCGTTGGGGACAGGGATAGCTATGGCTACACCTTC. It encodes CSVGDRDSYGYTF.

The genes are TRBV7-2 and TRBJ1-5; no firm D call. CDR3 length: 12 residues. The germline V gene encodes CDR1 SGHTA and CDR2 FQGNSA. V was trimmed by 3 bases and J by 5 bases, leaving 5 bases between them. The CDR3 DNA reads TGTGCCAGCAGCTTTCGGGATCAGCCCCAGCATTTT. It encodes CASSFRDQPQHF.

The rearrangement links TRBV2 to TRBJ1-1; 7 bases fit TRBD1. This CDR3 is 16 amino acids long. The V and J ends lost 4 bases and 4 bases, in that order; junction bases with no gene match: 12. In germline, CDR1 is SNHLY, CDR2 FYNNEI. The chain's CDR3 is CASSGQGQRSSTEAFF. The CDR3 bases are TGTGCCAGCAGTGGACAGGGCCAGAGATCAAGCACTGAAGCTTTCTTT.

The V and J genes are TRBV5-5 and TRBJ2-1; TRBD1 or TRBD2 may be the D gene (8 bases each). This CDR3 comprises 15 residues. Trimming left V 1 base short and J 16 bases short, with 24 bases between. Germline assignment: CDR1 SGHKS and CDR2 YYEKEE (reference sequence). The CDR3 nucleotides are TGTGCCAGCAGCTTGCGGGGGGGTAGCGGGACAGGTAACTTCTTC. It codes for CASSLRGGSGTGNFF.

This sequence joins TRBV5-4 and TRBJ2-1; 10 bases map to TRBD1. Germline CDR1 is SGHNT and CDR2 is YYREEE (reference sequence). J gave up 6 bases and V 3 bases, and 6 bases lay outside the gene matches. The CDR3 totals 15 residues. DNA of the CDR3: TGTGCCAGCAGCTCCCGGGACAGGGGTTCCAATGAGCAGTTCTTC. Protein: CASSSRDRGSNEQFF. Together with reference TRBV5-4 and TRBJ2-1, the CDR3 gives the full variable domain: ETGVTQSPTHLIKTRGQQVTLRCSSQSGHNTVSWYQQALGQGPQFIFQYYREEENGRGNFPPRFSGLQFPNYSSELNVNALELDDSALYLCASSSRDRGSNEQFFGPGTRLTVL.

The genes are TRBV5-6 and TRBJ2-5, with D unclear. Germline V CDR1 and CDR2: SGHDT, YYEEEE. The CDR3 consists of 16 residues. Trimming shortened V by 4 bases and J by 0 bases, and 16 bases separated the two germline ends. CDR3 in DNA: TGTGCCAGCAGCCTCCTGTGGTCTGAGGACCAAGAGACCCAGTACTTC. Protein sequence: CASSLLWSEDQETQYF. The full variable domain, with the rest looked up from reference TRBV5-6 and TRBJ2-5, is DAGVTQSPTHLIKTRGQQVTLRCSPKSGHDTVSWYQQALGQGPQFIFQYYEEEERQRGNFPDRFSGHQFPNYSSELNVNALLLGDSALYLCASSLLWSEDQETQYFGPGTRLLVL.

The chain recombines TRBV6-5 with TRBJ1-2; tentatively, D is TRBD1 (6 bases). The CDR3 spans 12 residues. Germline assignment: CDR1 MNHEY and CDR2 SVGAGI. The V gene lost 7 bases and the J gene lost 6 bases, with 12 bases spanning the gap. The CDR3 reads CASTTGLDGYTF. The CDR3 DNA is TGTGCCAGCACCACAGGGTTGGATGGCTACACCTTC.

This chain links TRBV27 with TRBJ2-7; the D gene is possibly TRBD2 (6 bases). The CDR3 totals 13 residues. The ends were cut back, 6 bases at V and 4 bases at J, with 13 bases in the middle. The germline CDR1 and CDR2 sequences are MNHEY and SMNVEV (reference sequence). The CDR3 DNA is TGTGCCAGCAGGGTTAGGGGAGGATACGAGCAGTACTTC. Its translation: CASRVRGGYEQYF.

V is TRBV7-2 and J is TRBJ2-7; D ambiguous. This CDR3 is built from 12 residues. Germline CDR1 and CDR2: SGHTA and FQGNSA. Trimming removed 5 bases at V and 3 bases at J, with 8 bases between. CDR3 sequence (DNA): TGTGCCAGCAGCCTGACGATCTACGAGCAGTACTTC. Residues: CASSLTIYEQYF.

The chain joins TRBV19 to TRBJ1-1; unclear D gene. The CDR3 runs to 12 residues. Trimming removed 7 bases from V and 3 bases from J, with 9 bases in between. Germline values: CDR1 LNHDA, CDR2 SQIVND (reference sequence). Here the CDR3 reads CASMAWDTEAFF. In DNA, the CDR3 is TGTGCCAGTATGGCGTGGGACACTGAAGCTTTCTTT.

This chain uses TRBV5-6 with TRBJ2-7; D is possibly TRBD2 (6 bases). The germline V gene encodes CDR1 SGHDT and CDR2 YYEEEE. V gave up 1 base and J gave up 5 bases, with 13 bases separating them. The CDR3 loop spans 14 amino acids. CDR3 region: CASSLSGVRDEQYF. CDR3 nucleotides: TGTGCCAGCAGCTTGTCGGGGGTTCGGGACGAGCAGTACTTC.

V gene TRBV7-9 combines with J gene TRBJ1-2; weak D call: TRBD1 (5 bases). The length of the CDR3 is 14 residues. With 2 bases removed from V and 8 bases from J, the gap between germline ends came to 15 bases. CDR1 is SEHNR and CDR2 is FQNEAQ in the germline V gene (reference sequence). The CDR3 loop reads CASSLPQGFGGYTF. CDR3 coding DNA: TGTGCCAGCAGCTTACCCCAGGGATTCGGAGGCTACACCTTC.

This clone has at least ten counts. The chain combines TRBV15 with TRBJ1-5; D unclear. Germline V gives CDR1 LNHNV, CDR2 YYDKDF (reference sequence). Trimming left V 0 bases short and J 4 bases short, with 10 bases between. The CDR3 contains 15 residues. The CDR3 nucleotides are TGTGCCACCAGCAGAGATAGAAGTGATAATCAGCCCCAGCATTTT. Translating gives CATSRDRSDNQPQHF.

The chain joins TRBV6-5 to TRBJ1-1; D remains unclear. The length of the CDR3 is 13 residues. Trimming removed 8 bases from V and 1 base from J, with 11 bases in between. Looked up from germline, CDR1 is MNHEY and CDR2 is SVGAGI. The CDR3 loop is CASGLVGNTEAFF. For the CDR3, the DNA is TGTGCCAGCGGCCTTGTTGGGAACACTGAAGCTTTCTTT.

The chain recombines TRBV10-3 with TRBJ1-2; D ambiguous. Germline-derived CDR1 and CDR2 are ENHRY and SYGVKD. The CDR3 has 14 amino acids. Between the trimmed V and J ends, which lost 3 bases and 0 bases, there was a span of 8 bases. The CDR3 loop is CAISDRAANYGYTF. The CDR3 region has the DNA TGTGCCATCAGTGATAGGGCGGCTAACTATGGCTACACCTTC.

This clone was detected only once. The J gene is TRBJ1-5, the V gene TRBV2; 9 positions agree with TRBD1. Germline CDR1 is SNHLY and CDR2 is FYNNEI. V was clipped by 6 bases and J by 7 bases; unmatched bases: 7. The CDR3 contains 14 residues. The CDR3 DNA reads TGTGCCAGCAGAACGGGACAGGGAAGCCAGCCCCAGCATTTT. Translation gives CASRTGQGSQPQHF.

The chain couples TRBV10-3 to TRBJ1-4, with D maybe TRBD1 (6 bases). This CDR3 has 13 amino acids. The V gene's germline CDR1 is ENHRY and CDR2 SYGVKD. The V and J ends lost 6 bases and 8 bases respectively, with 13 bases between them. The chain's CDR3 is CAIRQGIGEKLFF. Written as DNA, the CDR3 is TGTGCCATCAGACAGGGAATAGGCGAAAAACTGTTTTTT.

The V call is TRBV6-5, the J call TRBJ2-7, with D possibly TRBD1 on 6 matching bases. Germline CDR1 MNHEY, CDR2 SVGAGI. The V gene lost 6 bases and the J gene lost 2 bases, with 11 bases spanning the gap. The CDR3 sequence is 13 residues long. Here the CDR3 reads CASSRQETYEQYF. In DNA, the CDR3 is TGTGCCAGCAGCCGACAGGAGACCTACGAGCAGTACTTC.

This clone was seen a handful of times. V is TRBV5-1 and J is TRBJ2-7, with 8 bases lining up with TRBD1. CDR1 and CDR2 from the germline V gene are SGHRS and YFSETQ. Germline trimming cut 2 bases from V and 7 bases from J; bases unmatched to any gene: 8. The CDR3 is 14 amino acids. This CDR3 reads CASSFQGAQGEQYF. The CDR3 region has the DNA TGCGCCAGCAGCTTCCAGGGGGCCCAGGGGGAGCAGTACTTC.

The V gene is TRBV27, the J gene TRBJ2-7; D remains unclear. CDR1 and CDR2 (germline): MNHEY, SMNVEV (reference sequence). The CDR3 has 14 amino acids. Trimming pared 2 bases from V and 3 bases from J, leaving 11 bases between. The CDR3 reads CASSLRGFHYEQYF. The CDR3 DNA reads TGTGCCAGCAGTTTAAGAGGATTCCACTACGAGCAGTACTTC.

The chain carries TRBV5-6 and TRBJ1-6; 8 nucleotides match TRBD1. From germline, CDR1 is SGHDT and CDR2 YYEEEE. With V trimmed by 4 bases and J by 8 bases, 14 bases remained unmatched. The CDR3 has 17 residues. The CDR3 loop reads CASSQTPPGGFYSPLHF. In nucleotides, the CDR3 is TGTGCCAGCAGCCAGACCCCCCCAGGGGGCTTTTATTCACCCCTCCACTTT. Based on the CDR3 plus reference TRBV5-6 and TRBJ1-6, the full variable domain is DAGVTQSPTHLIKTRGQQVTLRCSPKSGHDTVSWYQQALGQGPQFIFQYYEEEERQRGNFPDRFSGHQFPNYSSELNVNALLLGDSALYLCASSQTPPGGFYSPLHFGNGTRLTVT.

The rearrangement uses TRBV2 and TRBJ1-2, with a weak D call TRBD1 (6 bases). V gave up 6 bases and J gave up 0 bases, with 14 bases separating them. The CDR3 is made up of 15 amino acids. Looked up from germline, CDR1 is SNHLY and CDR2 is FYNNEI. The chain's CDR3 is CASRLDRLSNYGYTF. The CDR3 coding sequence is TGTGCCAGCAGATTAGACAGGTTATCTAACTATGGCTACACCTTC.

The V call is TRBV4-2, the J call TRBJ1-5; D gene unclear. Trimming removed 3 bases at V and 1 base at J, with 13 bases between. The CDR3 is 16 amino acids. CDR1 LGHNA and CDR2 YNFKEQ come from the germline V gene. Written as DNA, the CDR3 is TGTGCCAGCAGCCAGACATCCACACAGAGCAATCAGCCCCAGCATTTT. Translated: CASSQTSTQSNQPQHF.

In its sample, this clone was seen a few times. The CDR3 here is CASSLWGLNSYEQYF. The CDR3 bases are TGCGCCAGCAGCTTGTGGGGCCTAAACTCCTACGAGCAGTACTTC. The rearrangement uses TRBV5-1 and TRBJ2-7; tentatively, D is TRBD1 (5 bases). The V gene's germline CDR1 is SGHRS and CDR2 YFSETQ. CDR3 size: 15 residues. V dropped 1 base and J dropped 0 bases, with 11 bases sitting between them.

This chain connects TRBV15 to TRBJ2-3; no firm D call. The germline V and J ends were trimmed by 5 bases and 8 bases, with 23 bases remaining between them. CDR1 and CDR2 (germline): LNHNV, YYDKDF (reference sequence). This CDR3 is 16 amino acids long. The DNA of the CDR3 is TGTGCCACCAGCCCACCCCCCGTCTCTTGGGTGGCTACGCAGTATTTT. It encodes CATSPPPVSWVATQYF. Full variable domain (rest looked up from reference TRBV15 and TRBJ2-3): DAMVIQNPRYQVTQFGKPVTLSCSQTLNHNVMYWYQQKSSQAPKLLFHYYDKDFNNEADTPDNFQSRRPNTSFCFLDIRSPGLGDTAMYLCATSPPPVSWVATQYFGPGTRLTVL.

This chain's CDR3 is CASSVGHKETQYF. CDR3 nucleotides: TGTGCCAGCAGCGTAGGGCATAAAGAGACCCAGTACTTC. The rearrangement uses TRBV9 and TRBJ2-5; unclear D gene. This CDR3 has 13 amino acids. CDR1 and CDR2 (germline): SGDLS, YYNGEE. Trimming left V 0 bases short and J 3 bases short, with 6 bases between.

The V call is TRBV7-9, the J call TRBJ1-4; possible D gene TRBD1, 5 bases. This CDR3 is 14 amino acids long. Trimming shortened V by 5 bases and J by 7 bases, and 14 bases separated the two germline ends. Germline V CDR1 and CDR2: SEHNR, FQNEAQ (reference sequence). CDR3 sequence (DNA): TGTGCCAGCAGCCCGAGGCAGGGAGGTGAAAAACTGTTTTTT. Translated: CASSPRQGGEKLFF.

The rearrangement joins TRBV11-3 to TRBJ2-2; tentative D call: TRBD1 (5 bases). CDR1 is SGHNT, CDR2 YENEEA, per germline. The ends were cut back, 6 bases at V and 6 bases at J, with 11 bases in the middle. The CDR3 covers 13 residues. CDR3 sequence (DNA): TGTGCCAGCAGTCCAGGGTTCCCCGGGGAGCTGTTTTTT. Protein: CASSPGFPGELFF. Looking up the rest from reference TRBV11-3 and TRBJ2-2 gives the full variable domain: EAGVVQSPRYKIIEKKQPVAFWCNPISGHNTLYWYLQNLGQGPELLIRYENEEAVDDSQLPKDRFSAERLKGVDSTLKIQPAELGDSAVYLCASSPGFPGELFFGEGSRLTVL.

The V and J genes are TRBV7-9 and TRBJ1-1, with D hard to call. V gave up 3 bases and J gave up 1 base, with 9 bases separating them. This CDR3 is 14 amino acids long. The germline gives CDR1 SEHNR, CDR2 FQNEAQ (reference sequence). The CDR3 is CASSFLRQNTEAFF. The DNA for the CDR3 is TGTGCCAGCAGCTTCCTTCGACAGAACACTGAAGCTTTCTTT.